The T cell receptor (beta chain) under discussion was sequenced for a study of response to subunit inactivated influenza vaccine. General observations from the study: Every seasonal influenza vaccination brings in few new T cells, the authors suggested.

TCRdb re-derived calls from the RT-PCR reads in MiXCR, one entry per CDR3 protein. The table has over 650,000 distinct CDR3 sequences, around 18% seen once. Germline V CDR1 and CDR2: SGHVS, FQNEAQ. This CDR3 region has 16 residues. Trimming at V came to 1 base and at J to 4 bases, leaving 7 bases not matched to a gene. Comments on this clonotype: As yet, its antigen is unknown.

This sequence originates from a man between 45 and 60 years old who received an inactivated influenza vaccine. The J gene is TRBJ2-7, the V gene TRBV7-8; 10 nucleotides line up with TRBD1. This sample comprised PBMCs from blood, obtained 4 to 6 days after vaccination. The CDR3 sequence is CASSLVPGQGLYEQYF. In DNA form, the CDR3 reads TGTGCCAGCAGCTTAGTACCGGGACAGGGGCTTTACGAGCAGTACTTC.